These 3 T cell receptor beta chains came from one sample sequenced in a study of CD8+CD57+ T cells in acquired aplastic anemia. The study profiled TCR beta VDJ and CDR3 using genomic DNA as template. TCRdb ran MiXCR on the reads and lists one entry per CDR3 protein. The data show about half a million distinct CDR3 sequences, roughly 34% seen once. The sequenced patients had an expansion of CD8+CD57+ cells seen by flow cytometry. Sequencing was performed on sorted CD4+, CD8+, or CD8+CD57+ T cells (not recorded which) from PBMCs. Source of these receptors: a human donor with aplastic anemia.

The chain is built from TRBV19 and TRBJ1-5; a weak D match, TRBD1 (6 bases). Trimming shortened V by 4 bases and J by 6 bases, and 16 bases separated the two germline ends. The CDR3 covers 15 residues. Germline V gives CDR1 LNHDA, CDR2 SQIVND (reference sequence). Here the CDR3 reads CASSTGAGGGQPQHF. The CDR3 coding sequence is TGTGCCAGTAGTACAGGGGCAGGAGGGGGTCAGCCCCAGCATTTT.

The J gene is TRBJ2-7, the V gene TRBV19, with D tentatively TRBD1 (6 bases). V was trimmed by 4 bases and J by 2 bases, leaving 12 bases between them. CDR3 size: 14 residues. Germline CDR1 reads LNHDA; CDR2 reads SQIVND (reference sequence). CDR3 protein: CASSTDGTTYEQYF. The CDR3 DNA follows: TGTGCCAGTAGTACGGACGGGACAACCTACGAGCAGTACTTC.

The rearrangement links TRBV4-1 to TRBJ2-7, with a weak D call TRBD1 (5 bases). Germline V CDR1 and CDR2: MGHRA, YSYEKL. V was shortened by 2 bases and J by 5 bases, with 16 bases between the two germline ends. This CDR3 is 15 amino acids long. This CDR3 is CASSQPGMRPNEQYF. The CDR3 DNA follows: TGCGCCAGCAGCCAACCAGGGATGCGCCCTAACGAGCAGTACTTC.